This T cell receptor (beta chain) was captured in a study of CD8 T cells in ankylosing spondylitis. Study results and caveats: A motif in TCR beta, a set of 8 or 9 highly homologous variants, appeared characteristic of ankylosing spondylitis blood. Disease-linked clones proved CD8+ and comparatively uncommon in peripheral blood.

TCRdb reprocessed the 5' RACE reads via MiXCR and lists one record per CDR3 protein. The sample lists 700,000 to 1,000,000 distinct CDR3 sequences, 12% occurring once. In the case of this clonotype: What it binds is not known.

Sequencing used blood, either unsorted or a sorted T cell fraction (not recorded which). This sequence was found in a male donor with ankylosing spondylitis.

CDR3 nucleotide sequence: TGTGCCAGCAGCTTACAGGGGTCCGCAGATACGCAGTATTTT. Its translation is CASSLQGSADTQYF. V and J are TRBV5-4 and TRBJ2-3; TRBD1 matches 7 bases. This CDR3 has 14 residues. The trim removed 2 bases at V and 4 bases at J, leaving 4 bases unmatched. Germline V gene sequence: CDR1 SGHNT, CDR2 YYREEE (reference sequence).